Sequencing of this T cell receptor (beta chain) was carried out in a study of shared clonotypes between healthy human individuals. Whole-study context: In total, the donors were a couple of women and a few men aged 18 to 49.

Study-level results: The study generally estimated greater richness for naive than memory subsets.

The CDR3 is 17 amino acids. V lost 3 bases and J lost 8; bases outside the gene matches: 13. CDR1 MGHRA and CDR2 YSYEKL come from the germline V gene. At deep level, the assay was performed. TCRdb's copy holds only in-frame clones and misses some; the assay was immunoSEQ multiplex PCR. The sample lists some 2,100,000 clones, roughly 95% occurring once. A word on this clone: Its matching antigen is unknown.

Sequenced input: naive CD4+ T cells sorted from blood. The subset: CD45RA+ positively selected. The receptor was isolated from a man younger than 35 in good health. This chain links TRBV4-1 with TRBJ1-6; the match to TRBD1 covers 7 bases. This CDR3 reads CASSQRGGGRGYSPLHF. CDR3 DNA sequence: TGCGCCAGCAGCCAGAGAGGGGGCGGGAGGGGTTATTCACCCCTCCACTTT.